The TCR beta chain described here comes from a study of identifying expanded T cells in peripheral blood. Study results and limitations: Clone count variance between roughly 2-week samples rose with total template count. Differentially abundant clones: roughly 1.2 between replicates, approximately 16 at around 14 days, around 20 at four.

The V gene's germline CDR1 is LGHNA and CDR2 YSLEER. The CDR3 runs 14 residues. V lost 1 base and J 8 bases, leaving 11 bases between the germline ends. As concerns this clone: Its antigen is unidentified.

Produced via immunoSEQ multiplex PCR; TCRdb's table is partial and in-frame only. The table has approximately 100,000 clones, approximately 90% seen once. Collection occurred without any documented infections or immune events in donors. What was sequenced was blood. The chain has TRBV4-3 and TRBJ1-4, with D perhaps matching TRBD1 (6 bases). The TCR sequence derives from a person aged 18 to 70 in good health. The CDR3 sequence: CASSQGQGREKLFF. As DNA, the CDR3 is TGCGCCAGCAGCCAAGGTCAGGGGAGGGAAAAACTGTTTTTT.